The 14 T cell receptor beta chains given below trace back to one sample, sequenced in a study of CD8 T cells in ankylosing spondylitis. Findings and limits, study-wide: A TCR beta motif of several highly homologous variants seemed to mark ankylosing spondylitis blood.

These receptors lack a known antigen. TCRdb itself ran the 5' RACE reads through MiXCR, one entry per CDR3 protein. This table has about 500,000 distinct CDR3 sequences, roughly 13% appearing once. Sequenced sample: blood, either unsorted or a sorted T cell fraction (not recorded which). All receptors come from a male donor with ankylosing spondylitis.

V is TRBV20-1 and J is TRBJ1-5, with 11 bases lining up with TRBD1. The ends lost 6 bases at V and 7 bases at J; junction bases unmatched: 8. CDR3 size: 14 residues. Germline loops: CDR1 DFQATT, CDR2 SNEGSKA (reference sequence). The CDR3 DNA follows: TGCAGTGCGCAGCCGGGACAGGGGGAACAGCCCCAGCATTTT. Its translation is CSAQPGQGEQPQHF.

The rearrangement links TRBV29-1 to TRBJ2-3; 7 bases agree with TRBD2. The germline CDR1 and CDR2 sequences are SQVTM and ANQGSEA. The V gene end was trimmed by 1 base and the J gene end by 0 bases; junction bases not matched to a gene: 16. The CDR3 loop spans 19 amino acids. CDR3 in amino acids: CSVEVGVKLAVSSTDTQYF. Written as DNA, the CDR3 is TGCAGCGTTGAAGTTGGTGTTAAGCTAGCGGTGTCTAGCACAGATACGCAGTATTTT.

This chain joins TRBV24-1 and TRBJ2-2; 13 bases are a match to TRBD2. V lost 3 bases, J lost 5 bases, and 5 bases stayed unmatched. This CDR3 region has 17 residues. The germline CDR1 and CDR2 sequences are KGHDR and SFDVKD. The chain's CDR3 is CATSDPTSGRRTGELFF. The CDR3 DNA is TGTGCCACCAGTGATCCGACTAGCGGGAGGCGTACCGGGGAGCTGTTTTTT.

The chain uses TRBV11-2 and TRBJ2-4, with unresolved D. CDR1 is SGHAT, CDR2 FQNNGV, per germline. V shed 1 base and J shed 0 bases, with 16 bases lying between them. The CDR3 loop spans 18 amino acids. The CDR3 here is CASSLGGPNWGAKNIQYF. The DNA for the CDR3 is TGTGCCAGCAGCTTAGGGGGTCCCAACTGGGGAGCCAAAAACATTCAGTACTTC.

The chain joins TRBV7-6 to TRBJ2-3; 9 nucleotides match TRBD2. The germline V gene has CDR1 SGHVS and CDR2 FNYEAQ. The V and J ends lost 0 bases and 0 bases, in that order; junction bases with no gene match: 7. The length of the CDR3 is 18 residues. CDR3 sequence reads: CASSLAVSTSGSTDTQYF. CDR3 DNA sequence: TGTGCCAGCAGCTTAGCAGTTTCAACTAGCGGGAGCACAGATACGCAGTATTTT.

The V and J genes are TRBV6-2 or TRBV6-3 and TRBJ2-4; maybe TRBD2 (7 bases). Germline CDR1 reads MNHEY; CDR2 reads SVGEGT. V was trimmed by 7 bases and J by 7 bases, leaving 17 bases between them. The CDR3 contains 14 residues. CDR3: CASTGAGVWNIQYF. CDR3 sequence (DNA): TGTGCCAGCACGGGGGCGGGAGTGTGGAACATTCAGTACTTC.

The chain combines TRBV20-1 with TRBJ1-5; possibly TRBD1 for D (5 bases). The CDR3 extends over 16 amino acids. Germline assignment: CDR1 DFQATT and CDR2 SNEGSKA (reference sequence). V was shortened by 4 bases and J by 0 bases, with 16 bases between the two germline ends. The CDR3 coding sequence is TGCAGTGCTACGGTAACGGGGCAAGATAGCAATCAGCCCCAGCATTTT. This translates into CSATVTGQDSNQPQHF.

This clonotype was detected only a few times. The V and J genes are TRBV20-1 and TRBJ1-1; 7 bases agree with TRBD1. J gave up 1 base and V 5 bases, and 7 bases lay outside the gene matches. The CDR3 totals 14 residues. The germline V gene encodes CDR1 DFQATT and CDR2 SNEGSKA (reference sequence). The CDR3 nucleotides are TGCAGTGCTGGCAGGGACAGCAGGAACACTGAAGCTTTCTTT. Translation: CSAGRDSRNTEAFF.

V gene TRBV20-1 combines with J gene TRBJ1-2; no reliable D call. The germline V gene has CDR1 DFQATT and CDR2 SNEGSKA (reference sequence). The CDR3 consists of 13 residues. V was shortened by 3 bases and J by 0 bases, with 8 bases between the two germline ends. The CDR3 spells CSARRGANYGYTF. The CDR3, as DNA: TGCAGTGCTAGGCGCGGGGCTAACTATGGCTACACCTTC.

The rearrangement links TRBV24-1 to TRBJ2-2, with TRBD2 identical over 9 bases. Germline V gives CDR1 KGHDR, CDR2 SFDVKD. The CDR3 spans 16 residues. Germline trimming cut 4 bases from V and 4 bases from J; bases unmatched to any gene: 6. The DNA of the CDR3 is TGTGCCACCAGTGACCTCGGGACTAGCACCACCGGGGAGCTGTTTTTT. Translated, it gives CATSDLGTSTTGELFF.

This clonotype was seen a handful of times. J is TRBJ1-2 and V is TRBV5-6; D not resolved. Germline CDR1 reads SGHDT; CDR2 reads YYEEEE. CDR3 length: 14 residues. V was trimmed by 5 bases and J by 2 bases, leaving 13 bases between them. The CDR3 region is CASRIPGVNYGYTF. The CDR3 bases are TGTGCCAGCAGGATACCGGGAGTCAACTATGGCTACACCTTC. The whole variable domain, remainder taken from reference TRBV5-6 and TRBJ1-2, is DAGVTQSPTHLIKTRGQQVTLRCSPKSGHDTVSWYQQALGQGPQFIFQYYEEEERQRGNFPDRFSGHQFPNYSSELNVNALLLGDSALYLCASRIPGVNYGYTFGSGTRLTVV.

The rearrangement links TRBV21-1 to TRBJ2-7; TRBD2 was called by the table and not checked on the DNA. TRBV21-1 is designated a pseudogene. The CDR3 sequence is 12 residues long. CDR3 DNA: TGTGCCAGAAGGACTAGCAGTCGCGAGCAGTACGTC. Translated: CARRTSSREQYV.

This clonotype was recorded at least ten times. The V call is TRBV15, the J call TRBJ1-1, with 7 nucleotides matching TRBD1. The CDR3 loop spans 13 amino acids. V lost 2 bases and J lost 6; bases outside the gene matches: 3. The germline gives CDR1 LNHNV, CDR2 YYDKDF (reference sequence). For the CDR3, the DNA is TGTGCCACCAGCAGAAAACAGGGGTCTGAAGCTTTCTTT. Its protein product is CATSRKQGSEAFF.

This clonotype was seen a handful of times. The DNA of the CDR3 is TGTGCCAGCAGCTTATTCCACTACGAGCAGTACTTC. Residues: CASSLFHYEQYF. The V and J genes are TRBV7-9 and TRBJ2-7; D not resolved. With 2 bases removed from V and 3 bases from J, the gap between germline ends came to 5 bases. The CDR3 is 12 amino acids. Germline CDR1 SEHNR, CDR2 FQNEAQ (reference sequence).